Presented here are 26 T cell receptor beta chains from one specimen sequenced in a study of blood T cells in healthy people across ages. Together with a sample-barcoded 5' primer, a J-beta primer mix was included in a second PCR lasting roughly 6 to 12 cycles. TCRdb ran MiXCR on the 5' RACE reads and lists one entry per CDR3 protein. The table includes more than 800,000 distinct CDR3 sequences, under 45% detected once. The specimen sequenced was blood. These receptors were obtained from a woman aged 60-75 years in good health.

The chain employs TRBV3-1 and TRBJ2-7; D ambiguous. Germline V lookup: CDR1 LGHDT, CDR2 YNNKEL (reference sequence). Trimming removed 0 bases from V and 2 bases from J, with 11 bases in between. CDR3 size: 15 residues. CDR3 nucleotides: TGTGCCAGCAGCCAAGATCTGGCGGTTACCTACGAGCAGTACTTC. Translating gives CASSQDLAVTYEQYF.

Points on this clonotype: At one end, the junction sequence differs from germline, possibly due to a read error. The rearrangement joins TRBV10-3 to TRBJ1-4; unclear D gene. The CDR3 consists of 15 residues. CDR1 and CDR2 from the germline V gene are ENHRY and SYGVKD. The CDR3 reads CAISNYGTANEELFF. The CDR3, as DNA: TGTGCCATCTCCAACTATGGCACCGCGAATGAAGAACTGTTTTTT.

A few counts support this clonotype. The rearrangement joins TRBV4-2 to TRBJ2-3; a weak D match, TRBD2 (5 bases). Germline CDR1 LGHNA, CDR2 YNFKEQ. The CDR3 is made up of 15 amino acids. Trimming left V 1 base short and J 10 bases short, with 18 bases between. The CDR3 bases are TGTGCCAGCAGCCAAGGATTTTGGGCTAGCTTAGCGCAGTATTTT. Protein product: CASSQGFWASLAQYF.

This clonotype was seen just once. V gene TRBV7-2 combines with J gene TRBJ2-7; 13 nucleotides line up with TRBD2. The CDR3 loop spans 18 amino acids. Germline V CDR1 and CDR2: SGHTA, FQGNSA. With 5 bases clipped from V and 7 bases from J, the junction kept 17 bases outside the gene matches. The CDR3 reads CASSPGLAGVEKAGEQYF. Here the CDR3 DNA reads TGTGCCAGCAGCCCCGGACTAGCGGGAGTCGAAAAGGCGGGTGAGCAGTACTTC.

As regards this clonotype: A read error may account for a junction end that differs from germline. This sequence joins TRBV27 and TRBJ2-1; 10 positions agree with TRBD2. Germline V lookup: CDR1 MNHEY, CDR2 SMNVEV (reference sequence). This CDR3 region has 16 residues. This CDR3 reads CACSLGLAGDSGEQFF. As DNA, the CDR3 is TGTGCCTGCAGTTTAGGGCTAGCGGGAGATAGTGGTGAGCAGTTCTTC.

This clonotype was counted a few times. V is TRBV29-1 and J is TRBJ2-1; 10 bases align to TRBD2. Germline V gives CDR1 SQVTM, CDR2 ANQGSEA. V lost 3 bases to trimming and J lost 7 bases; unmatched junction nucleotides: 6. This CDR3 contains 14 residues. The CDR3 sequence is CSVDPSGRGNEQFF. Here the CDR3 DNA reads TGCAGCGTTGACCCTAGCGGGAGAGGGAATGAGCAGTTCTTC.

This clonotype has just a few counts. The chain combines TRBV12-3 or TRBV12-4 with TRBJ1-5; D call uncertain. The CDR3 is made up of 14 amino acids. Trimming pared 3 bases from V and 3 bases from J, leaving 9 bases between. In DNA, the CDR3 is TGTGCCAGCAGTTTGGGCATAGCCAATCAGCCCCAGCATTTT. Protein product: CASSLGIANQPQHF.

The chain is built from TRBV28 and TRBJ1-2, with 7 bases matching TRBD1. Germline V gene data show CDR1 as MDHEN and CDR2 as SYDVKM. The CDR3 loop spans 13 amino acids. V shed 6 bases, J shed 12 bases, and the junction held 13 bases outside the gene matches. CDR3 nucleotides: TGTGCCAGCAGGACAGGGACGATCGGAGAAGACACCTTC. Its protein product is CASRTGTIGEDTF.

This chain joins TRBV27 and TRBJ2-5; D may match TRBD1 or TRBD2 (5 bases each). This CDR3 spans 12 amino acids. CDR1 and CDR2 from the germline V gene are MNHEY and SMNVEV (reference sequence). V dropped 6 bases and J dropped 11 bases, with 16 bases sitting between them. CDR3: CASRNPGSEQYF. The CDR3 nucleotides read TGTGCCAGCAGGAATCCAGGGAGTGAGCAGTACTTC.

V usage is TRBV20-1 and J usage is TRBJ2-3; D gene unclear. V lost 3 bases and J 1 base, leaving 14 bases between the germline ends. Germline V lookup: CDR1 DFQATT, CDR2 SNEGSKA (reference sequence). This CDR3 contains 15 residues. The CDR3 DNA reads as TGCAGTGCTAGTGCCCCCGGGCAGGGCACAGATACGCAGTATTTT. Translation gives CSASAPGQGTDTQYF.

The genes are TRBV24-1 and TRBJ2-1, with D possibly matching TRBD1 (6 bases). The V gene's germline CDR1 is KGHDR and CDR2 SFDVKD. CDR3 length equals 17 residues. V lost 4 bases, J lost 1 base, and 16 bases lay in between. CDR3: CATSDTTGPGSYNEQFF. In DNA, the CDR3 is TGTGCCACCAGTGACACCACAGGGCCGGGGTCCTACAATGAGCAGTTCTTC.

V is TRBV5-1 and J is TRBJ2-5; TRBD1 is a possible D gene (6 bases). Germline CDR1 and CDR2: SGHRS and YFSETQ. Trimming took 0 bases from V and 2 from J, leaving 17 bases between them. This CDR3 has 17 residues. Here the CDR3 reads CASSLGRQVGAQETQYF. The CDR3 DNA is TGCGCCAGCAGCTTGGGGAGACAGGTCGGGGCGCAAGAGACCCAGTACTTC. Full variable domain (outside the CDR3, taken from reference TRBV5-1 and TRBJ2-5): KAGVTQTPRYLIKTRGQQVTLSCSPISGHRSVSWYQQTPGQGLQFLFEYFSETQRNKGNFPGRFSGRQFSNSRSEMNVSTLELGDSALYLCASSLGRQVGAQETQYFGPGTRLLVL.

The rearrangement uses TRBV14 and TRBJ2-7; D remains ambiguous. Germline V gene data show CDR1 as SGHDN and CDR2 as FVKESK. The CDR3 is made up of 14 amino acids. V was trimmed by 3 bases and J by 2 bases, leaving 11 bases between them. The CDR3 nucleotides read TGTGCCAGCAGCCAGGGATACAGCACCTACGAGCAGTACTTC. Protein sequence: CASSQGYSTYEQYF.

This clonotype occurred a few times. The chain couples TRBV12-3 or TRBV12-4 to TRBJ1-1; D possibly corresponds to TRBD1 (6 bases). V was clipped by 5 bases and J by 3 bases, with 13 bases between them. The CDR3 runs to 14 residues. CDR3 protein: CASSLGGAYTEAFF. CDR3 nucleotide sequence: TGTGCCAGCAGTCTCGGGGGGGCGTACACTGAAGCTTTCTTT.

This clonotype was counted between two and nine times. The chain uses TRBV20-1 and TRBJ2-3; TRBD2 agrees at 13 bases. V dropped 6 bases and J dropped 4; count of bases not matched to a gene: 4. Germline V gene data show CDR1 as DFQATT and CDR2 as SNEGSKA (reference sequence). This CDR3 is 14 amino acids long. The CDR3 protein is CSATLAGGPDTQYF. The CDR3 DNA follows: TGCAGTGCCACACTAGCGGGAGGGCCAGATACGCAGTATTTT.

The rearrangement links TRBV5-1 to TRBJ1-2; tentative D call: TRBD1 (5 bases). The germline V gene has CDR1 SGHRS and CDR2 YFSETQ. This CDR3 has 17 amino acids. The V gene lost 3 bases and the J gene lost 0 bases, with 18 bases spanning the gap. Here the CDR3 reads CASSYTTGTLSNYGYTF. CDR3 nucleotides: TGCGCCAGCAGCTACACTACCGGGACGCTATCTAACTATGGCTACACCTTC.

The rearrangement joins TRBV5-1 to TRBJ2-1; D is possibly TRBD2 (6 bases). V dropped 4 bases and J dropped 6 bases, with 14 bases sitting between them. Germline V gene sequence: CDR1 SGHRS, CDR2 YFSETQ. This CDR3 is built from 14 residues. CDR3 region: CASSVGGVGNEQFF. CDR3 sequence (DNA): TGCGCCAGCAGCGTGGGCGGGGTAGGCAATGAGCAGTTCTTC.

The V gene is TRBV6-4, the J gene TRBJ1-5; 8 nucleotides line up with TRBD1. The germline CDR1 and CDR2 sequences are MRHNA and SNTAGT. CDR3 length equals 21 residues. V dropped 0 bases and J dropped 0; count of bases not matched to a gene: 16. Written as DNA, the CDR3 is TGTGCCAGCAGTGACTCGACCTTCGACAGGGGCGAGACTTATAGCAATCAGCCCCAGCATTTT. Its translation: CASSDSTFDRGETYSNQPQHF.

The V gene is TRBV20-1, the J gene TRBJ2-1; 11 bases agree with TRBD2. The ends lost 6 bases at V and 3 bases at J; junction bases unmatched: 4. This CDR3 is 14 amino acids long. The germline CDR1 and CDR2 sequences are DFQATT and SNEGSKA (reference sequence). CDR3 sequence: CSATGLAVYNEQFF. In nucleotides, the CDR3 is TGCAGTGCCACGGGACTAGCGGTCTACAATGAGCAGTTCTTC.

This clonotype was observed once. The rearrangement links TRBV7-2 to TRBJ1-1; 8 bases fit TRBD1. Germline CDR1 SGHTA, CDR2 FQGNSA. J lost 7 bases, V lost 2 bases, and 6 bases had no gene match. This CDR3 has 14 residues. As DNA, the CDR3 is TGTGCCAGCAGCTTAACCACAGGGGGTTATGAAGCTTTCTTT. Translated, it gives CASSLTTGGYEAFF.

The rearrangement joins TRBV7-9 to TRBJ2-1, with 11 bases lining up with TRBD1. CDR1 and CDR2 (germline): SEHNR, FQNEAQ (reference sequence). After removal of 4 bases from V and 7 bases from J, the junction contained 6 bases not matched to a gene. The CDR3 is made up of 15 amino acids. The CDR3, as DNA: TGTGCCAGCAGCTCGAGGACAGGGGGCTTTAATGAGCAGTTCTTC. The encoded protein is CASSSRTGGFNEQFF.

This clonotype was detected a few times. The V call is TRBV7-9, the J call TRBJ2-5, with TRBD2 as a possible D gene (5 bases). The V end was cut by 3 bases, the J end by 5 bases, with 13 bases between. CDR1 SEHNR and CDR2 FQNEAQ come from the germline V gene (reference sequence). The CDR3 spans 14 residues. The CDR3 region is CASSFLLVRETQYF. CDR3 in DNA: TGTGCCAGCAGCTTCCTACTAGTTCGGGAGACCCAGTACTTC.

The V and J genes are TRBV7-2 and TRBJ1-5; maybe TRBD1 (5 bases). CDR1 is SGHTA and CDR2 is FQGNSA in the germline V gene. With 4 bases removed from V and 9 bases from J, the gap between germline ends came to 19 bases. The CDR3 consists of 15 residues. The CDR3 sequence: CASSSRGTGRSPQHF. The CDR3 nucleotides read TGTGCCAGCAGCTCACGGGGGACGGGCAGGTCGCCCCAGCATTTT.

The chain combines TRBV2 with TRBJ2-4, with a possible D match to TRBD1 (7 bases). The CDR3 contains 15 residues. The V end lost 5 bases, the J end lost 9 bases, and 20 bases lay between the germline ends. Germline V lookup: CDR1 SNHLY, CDR2 FYNNEI. CDR3 nucleotides: TGTGCCAGCAGTACAGGGGACTTTGGACGATCCATTCAGTACTTC. It codes for CASSTGDFGRSIQYF.

This clonotype came up a few times. The gene calls are TRBV12-3 or TRBV12-4 and TRBJ2-5; D uncertain. Gene TRBJ2-7 matches the end of the DNA better, so the J call may be wrong. This CDR3 spans 13 amino acids. The CDR3 here is CASTRSSGYEQYF. The CDR3, as DNA: TGTGCCAGCACGCGATCTTCCGGCTACGAGCAGTACTTC.

This clonotype has only a few counts. The V and J genes are TRBV7-2 and TRBJ2-5, with D unclear. Germline CDR1 is SGHTA and CDR2 is FQGNSA. V was trimmed by 0 bases and J by 1 base, leaving 6 bases between them. The CDR3 covers 14 residues. The CDR3 DNA follows: TGTGCCAGCAGCTTAGCGTTGCGCCAAGAGACCCAGTACTTC. Its translation: CASSLALRQETQYF.